This TCR beta chain derives from a study of blood T cell repertoires in COVID-19. Turning to the study itself: Samples taken during acute and convalescent COVID-19 were collected in the United States, Italy and Spain.

Germline assignment: CDR1 SGDLS and CDR2 YYNGEE. V lost 0 bases, J lost 5 bases, and 14 bases lay in between. CDR3 length equals 16 residues. Some clones are missing from TCRdb's copy, which holds only in-frame ones; the method was immunoSEQ multiplex PCR. Of around 69,000 clones listed, approximately 89% are singletons. This sequence was found in a woman aged 45-59 years with active COVID-19. Input material: peripheral blood. This chain joins TRBV9 and TRBJ2-2; the D gene is possibly TRBD2 (6 bases). This CDR3 reads CASSVAGGLRTGELFF. CDR3 nucleotide sequence: TGTGCCAGCAGCGTAGCTGGGGGACTCCGTACCGGGGAGCTGTTTTTT.